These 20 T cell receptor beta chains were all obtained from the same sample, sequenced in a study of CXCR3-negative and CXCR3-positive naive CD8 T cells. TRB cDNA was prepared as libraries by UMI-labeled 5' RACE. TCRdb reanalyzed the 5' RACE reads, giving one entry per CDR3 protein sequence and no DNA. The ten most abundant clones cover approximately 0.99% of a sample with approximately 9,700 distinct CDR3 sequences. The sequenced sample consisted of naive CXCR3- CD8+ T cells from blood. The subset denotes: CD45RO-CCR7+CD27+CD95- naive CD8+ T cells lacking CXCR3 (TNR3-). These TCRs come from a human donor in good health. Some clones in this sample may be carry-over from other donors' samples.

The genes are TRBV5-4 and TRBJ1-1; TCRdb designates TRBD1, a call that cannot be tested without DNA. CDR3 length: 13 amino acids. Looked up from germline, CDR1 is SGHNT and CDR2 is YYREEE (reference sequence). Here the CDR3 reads CASSQSPGTEAFF.

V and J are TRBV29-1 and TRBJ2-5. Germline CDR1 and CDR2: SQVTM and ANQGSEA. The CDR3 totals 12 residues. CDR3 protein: CSVEDLGETQYF.

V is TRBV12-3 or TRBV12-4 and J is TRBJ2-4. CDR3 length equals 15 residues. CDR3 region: CASSFSQLAKNIQYF.

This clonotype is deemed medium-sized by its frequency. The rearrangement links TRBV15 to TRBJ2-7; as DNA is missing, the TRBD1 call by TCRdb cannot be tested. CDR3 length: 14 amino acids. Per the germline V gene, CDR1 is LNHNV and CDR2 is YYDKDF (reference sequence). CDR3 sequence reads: CATSRVGDTYEQYF.

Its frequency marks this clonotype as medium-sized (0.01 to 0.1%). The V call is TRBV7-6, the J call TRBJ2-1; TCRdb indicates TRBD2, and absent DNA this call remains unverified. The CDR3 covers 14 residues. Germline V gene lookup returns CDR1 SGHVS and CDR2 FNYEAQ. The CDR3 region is CASSLSGRANEQFF.

The CDR3 sequence is CSVPRTGGGNEQFF. V and J are TRBV29-1 and TRBJ2-1; TCRdb's D call of TRBD1 is untestable without DNA. The CDR3 runs 14 residues. From germline, CDR1 is SQVTM and CDR2 ANQGSEA.

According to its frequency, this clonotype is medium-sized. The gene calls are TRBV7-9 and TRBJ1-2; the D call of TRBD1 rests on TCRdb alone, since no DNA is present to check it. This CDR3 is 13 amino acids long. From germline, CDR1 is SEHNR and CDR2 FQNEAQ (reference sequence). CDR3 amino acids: CASRLAGNYGYTF.

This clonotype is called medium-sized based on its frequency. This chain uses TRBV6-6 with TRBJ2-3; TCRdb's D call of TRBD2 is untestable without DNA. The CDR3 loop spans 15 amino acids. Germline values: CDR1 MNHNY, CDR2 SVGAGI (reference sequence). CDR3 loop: CASSYRTPYTDTQYF.

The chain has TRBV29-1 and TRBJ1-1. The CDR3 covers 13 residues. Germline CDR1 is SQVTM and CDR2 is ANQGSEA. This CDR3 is CSVELLGGRESFF.

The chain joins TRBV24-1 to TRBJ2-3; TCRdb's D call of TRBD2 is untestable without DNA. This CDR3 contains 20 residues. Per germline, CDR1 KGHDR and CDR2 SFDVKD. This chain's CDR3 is CATSASGRTPTSGKTDTQYF.

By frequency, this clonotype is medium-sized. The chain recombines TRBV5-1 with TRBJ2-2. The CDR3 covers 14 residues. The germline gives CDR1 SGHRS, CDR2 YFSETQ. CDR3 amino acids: CASSLGTNTGELFF.

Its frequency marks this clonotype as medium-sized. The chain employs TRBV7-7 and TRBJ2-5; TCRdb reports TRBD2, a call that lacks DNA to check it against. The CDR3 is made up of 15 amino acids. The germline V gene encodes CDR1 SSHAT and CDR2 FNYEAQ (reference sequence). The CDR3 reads CASSNRLAGEETQYF.

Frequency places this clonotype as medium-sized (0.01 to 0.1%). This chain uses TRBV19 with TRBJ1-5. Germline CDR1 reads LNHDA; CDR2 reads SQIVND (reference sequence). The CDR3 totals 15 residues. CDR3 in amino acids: CASSMEGGPHDPQHF.

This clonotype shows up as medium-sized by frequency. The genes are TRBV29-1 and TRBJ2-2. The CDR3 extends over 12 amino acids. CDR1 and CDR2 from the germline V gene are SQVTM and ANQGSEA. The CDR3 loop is CSVGGNTGELFF.

The CDR3 sequence is CASSALGKLYEQYF. V is TRBV2 and J is TRBJ2-7; the TCRdb D gene call, TRBD1, has no DNA to confirm it. The CDR3 is 14 residues long. CDR1 and CDR2 (germline): SNHLY, FYNNEI.

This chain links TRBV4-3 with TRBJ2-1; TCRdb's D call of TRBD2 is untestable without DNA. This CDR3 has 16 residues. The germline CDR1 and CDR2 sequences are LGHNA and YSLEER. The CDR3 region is CASSQVGTSVYNEQFF.

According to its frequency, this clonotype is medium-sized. The CDR3 is CSVLLAGSPYEQYF. V usage is TRBV29-1 and J usage is TRBJ2-7; TCRdb indicates TRBD2, and absent DNA this call remains unverified. The CDR3 spans 14 residues. Germline V CDR1 and CDR2: SQVTM, ANQGSEA.

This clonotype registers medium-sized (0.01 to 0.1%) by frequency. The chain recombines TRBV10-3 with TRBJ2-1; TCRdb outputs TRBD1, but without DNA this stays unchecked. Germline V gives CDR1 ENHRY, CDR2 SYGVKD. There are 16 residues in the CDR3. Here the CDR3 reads CAISESRGATYNEQFF.

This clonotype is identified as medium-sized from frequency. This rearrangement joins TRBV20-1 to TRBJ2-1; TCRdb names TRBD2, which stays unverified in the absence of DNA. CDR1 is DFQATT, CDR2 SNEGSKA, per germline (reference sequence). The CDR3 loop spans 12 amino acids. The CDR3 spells CSAGGLNNEQFF.

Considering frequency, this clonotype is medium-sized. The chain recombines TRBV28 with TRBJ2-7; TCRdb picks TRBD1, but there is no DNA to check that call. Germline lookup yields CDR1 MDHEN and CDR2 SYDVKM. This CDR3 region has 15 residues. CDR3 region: CASSKKTGLSYEQYF.